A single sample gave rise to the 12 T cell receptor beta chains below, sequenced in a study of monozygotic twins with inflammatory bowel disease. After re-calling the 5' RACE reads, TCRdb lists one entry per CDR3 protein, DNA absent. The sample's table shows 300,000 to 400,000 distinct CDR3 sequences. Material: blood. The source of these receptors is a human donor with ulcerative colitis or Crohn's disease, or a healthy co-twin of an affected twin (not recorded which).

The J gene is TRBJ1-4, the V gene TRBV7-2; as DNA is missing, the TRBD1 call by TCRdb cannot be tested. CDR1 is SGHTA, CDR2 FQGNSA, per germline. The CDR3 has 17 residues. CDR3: CASSLKFVTGGGEKLFF.

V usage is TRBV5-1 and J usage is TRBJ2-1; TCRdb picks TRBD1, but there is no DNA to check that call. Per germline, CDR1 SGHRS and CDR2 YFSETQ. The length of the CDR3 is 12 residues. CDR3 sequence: CASSPWGDEQFF.

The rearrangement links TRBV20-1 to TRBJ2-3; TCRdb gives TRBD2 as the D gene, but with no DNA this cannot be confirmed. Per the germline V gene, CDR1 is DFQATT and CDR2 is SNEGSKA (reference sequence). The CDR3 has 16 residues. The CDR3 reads CSATRTSGMGADTQYF.

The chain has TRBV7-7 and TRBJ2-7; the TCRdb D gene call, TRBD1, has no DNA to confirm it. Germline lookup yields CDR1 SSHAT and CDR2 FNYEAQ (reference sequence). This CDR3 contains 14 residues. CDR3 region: CASARNERGYEQYF.

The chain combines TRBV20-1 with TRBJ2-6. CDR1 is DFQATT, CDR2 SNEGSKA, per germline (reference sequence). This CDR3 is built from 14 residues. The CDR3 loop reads CSAPHSAGANVLTF.

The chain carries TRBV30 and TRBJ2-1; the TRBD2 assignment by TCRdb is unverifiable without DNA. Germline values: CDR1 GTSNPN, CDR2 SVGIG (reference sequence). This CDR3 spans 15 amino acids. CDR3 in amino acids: CAWSEGLGMNNEQFF. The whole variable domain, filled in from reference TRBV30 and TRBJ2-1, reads SQTIHQWPATLVQPVGSPLSLECTVEGTSNPNLYWYRQAAGRGLQLLFYSVGIGQISSEVPQNLSASRPQDRQFILSSKKLLLSDSGFYLCAWSEGLGMNNEQFFGPGTRLTVL.

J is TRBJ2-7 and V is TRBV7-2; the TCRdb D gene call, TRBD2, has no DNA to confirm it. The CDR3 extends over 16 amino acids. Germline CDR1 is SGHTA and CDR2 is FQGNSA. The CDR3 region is CASSRGTSGLSYEQYF.

The CDR3 region is CASRSPGLADYEQYF. J is TRBJ2-7 and V is TRBV10-2; there is no DNA to check the TCRdb D call of TRBD2. The CDR3 length is 15 residues. CDR1 and CDR2 from the germline V gene are WSHSY and SAAADI.

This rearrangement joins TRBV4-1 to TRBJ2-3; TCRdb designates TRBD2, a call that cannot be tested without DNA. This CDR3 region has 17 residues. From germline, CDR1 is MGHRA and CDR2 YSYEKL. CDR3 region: CASSQERTSGYTDTQYF.

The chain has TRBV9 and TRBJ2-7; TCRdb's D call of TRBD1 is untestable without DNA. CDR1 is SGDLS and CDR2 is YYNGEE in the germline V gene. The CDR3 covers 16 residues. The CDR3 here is CASSPSQGFVSYEQYF.

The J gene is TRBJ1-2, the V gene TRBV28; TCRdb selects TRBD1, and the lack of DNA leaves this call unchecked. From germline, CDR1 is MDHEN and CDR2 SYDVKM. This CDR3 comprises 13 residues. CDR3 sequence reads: CTSSHRDRGGYTF.

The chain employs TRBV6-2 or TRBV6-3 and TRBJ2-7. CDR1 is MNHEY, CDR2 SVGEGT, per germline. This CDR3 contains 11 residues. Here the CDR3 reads CASSYSQEQYF.